These 20 T cell receptor beta chains share one sample of origin, sequenced in a study of blood T cell repertoires in COVID-19. TCRdb keeps only in-frame clones here, not all; method: immunoSEQ multiplex PCR. The profile covers about 180,000 clones, with around nine tenths appearing a single time and about 12% taken by the ten largest. The sample comprised peripheral blood. Receptors originate from a woman in her 70s with COVID-19, enrolled during active disease.

The chain couples TRBV24-1 to TRBJ1-5, with a tentative D call TRBD1 (5 bases). V lost 2 bases to trimming and J lost 4 bases, with 8 bases between them. The CDR3 sequence is 14 residues long. CDR1 KGHDR and CDR2 SFDVKD come from the germline V gene. CDR3 DNA: TGTGCCACCAGTGATTCCCAGGGAAATCAGCCCCAGCATTTT. Residues: CATSDSQGNQPQHF.

This clone was seen a few times. CDR3 DNA: TGTGCCATCAGCGCAGGGGGCGCGTTCACTGAAGCTTTCTTT. Amino acid sequence: CAISAGGAFTEAFF. The rearrangement links TRBV10-3 to TRBJ1-1, with 8 bases matching TRBD1. V lost 6 bases, J lost 4 bases, and 7 bases stayed unmatched. The length of the CDR3 is 14 residues. CDR1 is ENHRY and CDR2 is SYGVKD in the germline V gene.

The chain has TRBV30 and TRBJ1-4; 7 bases agree with TRBD1. This CDR3 contains 11 residues. Per the germline V gene, CDR1 is GTSNPN and CDR2 is SVGIG (reference sequence). V shed 7 bases, J shed 5 bases, and the junction held 1 base outside the gene matches. The CDR3 here is CALGQNEKLFF. The CDR3 bases are TGTGCCTTGGGACAGAATGAAAAACTGTTTTTT.

The J gene is TRBJ2-7, the V gene TRBV4-3; 13 positions agree with TRBD2. The CDR3 sequence is 15 residues long. The germline gives CDR1 LGHNA, CDR2 YSLEER. The V and J ends lost 4 bases and 4 bases, in that order; junction bases with no gene match: 4. Here the CDR3 reads CASSPGTSGIYEQYF. In DNA form, the CDR3 reads TGCGCCAGCAGCCCAGGGACTAGCGGGATATACGAGCAGTACTTC.

This clone was observed a handful of times. This chain connects TRBV6-6 to TRBJ1-2; tentative D call: TRBD1 (6 bases). Trimming took 5 bases from V and 4 from J, leaving 8 bases between them. Germline CDR1 MNHNY, CDR2 SVGAGI (reference sequence). There are 12 residues in the CDR3. CDR3 loop: CASSQGIYGYTF. The CDR3 nucleotides read TGTGCCAGCAGTCAGGGGATCTATGGCTACACCTTC.

This clone occurred a few times. The CDR3 DNA is TGTGCCAGCAGTTTCCCCGGGACAGGGATCCGAAACACTGAAGCTTTCTTT. Translated: CASSFPGTGIRNTEAFF. This rearrangement joins TRBV28 to TRBJ1-1; 9 nucleotides agree with TRBD1. The germline V gene encodes CDR1 MDHEN and CDR2 SYDVKM. V trimming: 3 bases; J trimming: 2 bases; junction bases outside the gene matches: 10. This CDR3 is built from 17 residues. Full variable domain (remainder filled in from reference TRBV28 and TRBJ1-1): DVKVTQSSRYLVKRTGEKVFLECVQDMDHENMFWYRQDPGLGLRLIYFSYDVKMKEKGDIPEGYSVSREKKERFSLILESASTNQTSMYLCASSFPGTGIRNTEAFFGQGTRLTVV.

V and J are TRBV7-2 and TRBJ1-2; 7 positions match TRBD1. Trimming at V came to 3 bases and at J to 10 bases, leaving 11 bases not matched to a gene. The germline gives CDR1 SGHTA, CDR2 FQGNSA. The CDR3 sequence is 14 residues long. The CDR3 DNA reads as TGTGCCAGCAGCTTGAGCGGCGGGACAGATCACTACACCTTC. It translates to CASSLSGGTDHYTF.

The chain is built from TRBV28 and TRBJ1-1; 10 bases match TRBD1. Germline V gene data show CDR1 as MDHEN and CDR2 as SYDVKM. Trimming at V came to 6 bases and at J to 4 bases, leaving 8 bases not matched to a gene. The CDR3 runs 15 residues. The DNA of the CDR3 is TGTGCCAGCAGGAACCGACAGGGGGCAATCACTGAAGCTTTCTTT. The encoded protein is CASRNRQGAITEAFF.

The chain uses TRBV6-6 and TRBJ2-7, with D possibly matching TRBD1 (6 bases). The germline CDR1 and CDR2 sequences are MNHNY and SVGAGI (reference sequence). Between the trimmed V and J ends, which lost 0 bases and 9 bases, there was a span of 18 bases. This CDR3 spans 15 amino acids. In DNA, the CDR3 is TGTGCCAGCAGTTACTCAAATGCGCAGGGGTCCGGGCAGTACTTC. Translating gives CASSYSNAQGSGQYF.

The V and J genes are TRBV4-1 and TRBJ2-3; D might be TRBD1 (6 bases). The CDR3 runs to 17 residues. Germline V lookup: CDR1 MGHRA, CDR2 YSYEKL. The V gene lost 0 bases and the J gene lost 1 base, with 14 bases spanning the gap. The CDR3 region has the DNA TGCGCCAGCAGCCAAGAGAACAGGGCGGGTGGCACAGATACGCAGTATTTT. As protein: CASSQENRAGGTDTQYF.

The CDR3 nucleotides read TGTGCCAGCAGCCCCCTCGGGGGTAAGGCGGACACTGAAGCTTTCTTT. Translation gives CASSPLGGKADTEAFF. The J gene is TRBJ1-1, the V gene TRBV11-2; the D gene is possibly TRBD1 (5 bases). Trimming took 5 bases from V and 3 from J, leaving 19 bases between them. The germline V gene has CDR1 SGHAT and CDR2 FQNNGV. This CDR3 has 16 residues.

This rearrangement joins TRBV6-6 to TRBJ1-4; possible D gene TRBD1, 5 bases. The CDR3 is 12 amino acids. The germline V and J ends were trimmed by 1 base and 14 bases, with 11 bases remaining between them. Germline CDR1 MNHNY, CDR2 SVGAGI (reference sequence). CDR3 DNA: TGTGCCAGCAGTTACTGGCGGGACCGGCTGTTTTTT. This translates into CASSYWRDRLFF.

This chain joins TRBV3-1 (or the pseudogene TRBV3-2) and TRBJ1-6; D unclear. In germline, CDR1 is LGHDT, CDR2 YNNKEL (reference sequence). Trimming removed 6 bases from V and 10 bases from J, with 13 bases in between. The CDR3 extends over 13 amino acids. The CDR3 sequence: CASRSGGQSPLHF. DNA of the CDR3: TGTGCCAGCAGAAGTGGTGGGCAATCACCCCTCCACTTT.

The chain has TRBV12-1 and TRBJ2-7; the table's D call, TRBD1, has no DNA check behind it. TRBV12-1 counts as a pseudogene. CDR3 length equals 16 residues. CDR3 sequence: CASSFTRQGASHEQYF. DNA for the CDR3: TGTGCCAGCAGCTTTACCCGACAGGGGGCATCCCACGAGCAGTACTTC.

This rearrangement joins TRBV6-1 to TRBJ2-3; a possible D gene is TRBD2 (5 bases). This CDR3 is 17 amino acids long. Germline loops: CDR1 MNHNS, CDR2 SASEGT. V gave up 4 bases and J gave up 3 bases, with 20 bases separating them. Written as DNA, the CDR3 is TGTGCCAGCAGTGTGCATGTAGGAGGAGGAGAAACAGATACGCAGTATTTT. It yields the protein CASSVHVGGGETDTQYF.

The gene calls are TRBV6-5 and TRBJ2-7; 12 nucleotides agree with TRBD1. Trimming took 6 bases from V and 4 from J; bases not matched to a gene: 7. The CDR3 spans 15 residues. CDR1 and CDR2 (germline): MNHEY, SVGAGI. The CDR3 protein is CASRRGQGASYEQYF. The CDR3, as DNA: TGTGCCAGCAGGCGGGGACAGGGGGCCTCATACGAGCAGTACTTC.

The chain joins TRBV6-2 or TRBV6-3 to TRBJ2-5; TRBD1 agrees at 10 bases. Germline V lookup: CDR1 MNHEY, CDR2 SVGEGT. This CDR3 has 15 residues. The J segment lost 2 bases and the V segment lost 6 bases, leaving 6 bases of the junction unmatched. CDR3 in DNA: TGTGCCAGCAGCGTGACAGGGGGCGGACAAGAGACCCAGTACTTC. Its protein product is CASSVTGGGQETQYF.

The rearrangement uses TRBV9 and TRBJ1-1; 8 bases map to TRBD1. This CDR3 comprises 16 residues. The trim removed 3 bases at V and 1 base at J, leaving 8 bases unmatched. Germline-derived CDR1 and CDR2 are SGDLS and YYNGEE. CDR3 amino acids: CASSALGQGANTEAFF. The CDR3 DNA reads as TGTGCCAGCAGCGCTCTCGGACAGGGCGCGAACACTGAAGCTTTCTTT.

The V call is TRBV5-5, the J call TRBJ2-3, with a weak D call TRBD1 (5 bases). The CDR3 contains 16 residues. Germline CDR1 SGHKS, CDR2 YYEKEE (reference sequence). The V end was cut by 4 bases, the J end by 1 base, with 16 bases between. The CDR3, as DNA: TGTGCCAGCAGCACGATGACAGCCGCGGGCACAGATACGCAGTATTTT. This sequence encodes CASSTMTAAGTDTQYF.

This clone is a singleton in its sample. The V call is TRBV11-2, the J call TRBJ2-7; TRBD1 agrees at 11 bases. Germline V lookup: CDR1 SGHAT, CDR2 FQNNGV. V shed 5 bases and J 4 bases; nucleotides not matched to a gene: 7. This CDR3 comprises 15 residues. The CDR3 spells CASSLPGQGVYEQYF. The CDR3 nucleotides read TGTGCCAGCAGCCTCCCGGGACAGGGGGTTTACGAGCAGTACTTC. The complete variable domain, with remaining parts taken from reference TRBV11-2 and TRBJ2-7, reads EAGVAQSPRYKIIEKRQSVAFWCNPISGHATLYWYQQILGQGPKLLIQFQNNGVVDDSQLPKDRFSAERLKGVDSTLKIQPAKLEDSAVYLCASSLPGQGVYEQYFGPGTRLTVT.